This T cell receptor beta chain was identified in a study of B cell selection in AIRE deficiency. Study-level results: Patient Tconv cells held around a third of Treg sequences shared by healthy donors. Shared Treg sequences were biased toward short CDR3s with few non-templated nucleotide insertions.

The sorted conventional CD4 T cells were gated as CD4+CD127+. The CDR3 has 11 residues. Germline CDR1 and CDR2: DFQATT and SNEGSKA (reference sequence). Trimming took 6 bases from V and 4 from J, leaving 9 bases between them. Sequencing was performed with immunoSEQ multiplex PCR; in TCRdb, only in-frame clones are kept and a portion is missing. The sample lists fewer than 25,000 clones, approximately 96% occurring once. The sample holds one count of this clone. Its antigen is still unknown. This sequence originates from a human donor in good health. The V call is TRBV20-1, the J call TRBJ2-5; possibly TRBD1 for D (6 bases). The source material was CD4+CD127+ conventional T cells sorted from PBMCs. CDR3 DNA sequence: TGCAGTGCCAGGACAGTAGAGACCCAGTACTTC. Translating it yields CSARTVETQYF.